Listed below are T cell receptor beta chains from one sample, sequenced in a study of kidney transplant recipient with SARS-CoV-2 infection. TCRdb re-derived calls from the reads in MiXCR, one entry per CDR3 protein. The sample gives roughly 250,000 distinct CDR3 sequences, 29% of which show up once; around 7.8% is in the top ten. The material sequenced was a blood sample, taken at baseline and between days 110 and 120 from a kidney transplant recipient. All receptors derive from a young adult male patient who had COVID-19 and was a kidney transplant recipient. The graft donor may have given rise to some T cells. The CDR3 runs from the conserved cysteine through the conserved F or W. The order of the fields is clone size, V gene, J gene, D gene, CDR3 DNA, CDR3 protein. The D gene is left open where the match is weak. Some rows have no size entry. The others give once, few or many, or a class for an expanded clone.

>many|TRBV19|TRBJ2-2|NA
TGTGCCAGTAGGGTTATAACGAACACCGGGGAGCTGTTTTTT
CASRVITNTGELFF
>many|TRBV30|TRBJ1-1|NA
TGTGCCTGGAGAGAGAACACTGAAGCTTTCTTT
CAWRENTEAFF
>NA|TRBV6-4|TRBJ2-1|NA
TGTGCCGGCAGTGCGGCGGAGCACAATGAGCAGTTCTTC
CAGSAAEHNEQFF
>few|TRBV28|TRBJ2-1|NA
TGTGCCAGCGAACCTATAGGTTCCAATGAGCAGTTCTTC
CASEPIGSNEQFF
>few|TRBV20-1|TRBJ2-1|TRBD2
TGCAGTGCTCCCTCCTTAGCGGGACGCTACAATGAGCAGTTCTTC
CSAPSLAGRYNEQFF
>many|TRBV6-5|TRBJ1-1|NA
TGTGCCAGCAGTTACTTCCCAGTTGGCGGGGAAGCTTTCTTT
CASSYFPVGGEAFF
>many|TRBV7-6|TRBJ2-3|NA
TGTGCCAGCATGGGGAGTAGCACAGATACGCAGTATTTT
CASMGSSTDTQYF
>NA|TRBV12-3/TRBV12-4|TRBJ2-3|TRBD2
TGTGCCAGCAGTCCTAGCGGGAGGATGACAGATACGCAGTATTTT
CASSPSGRMTDTQYF
>many|TRBV20-1|TRBJ1-1|NA
TGCAGTTCGGCGTGGGGGGACGCTGAAGCTTTCTTT
CSSAWGDAEAFF
>many|TRBV5-5|TRBJ1-2|NA
TGTGCCAGCATGTGTGGTGTCTCGCGAAAGACCTATGGCTACACCTTC
CASMCGVSRKTYGYTF
>many|TRBV2|TRBJ2-3|TRBD1
TGTGCCAGCAGTCCGGGACAGGGGGCAAGAGATACGCAGTATTTT
CASSPGQGARDTQYF
>few|TRBV20-1|TRBJ1-2|NA
TGCAGTGCTGACAATTTGCTGTTTCGAAAGACCTATGGCTACACCTTC
CSADNLLFRKTYGYTF